The 27 T cell receptor beta chains reported below all come from one sample, sequenced in a study of shared clonotypes between healthy human individuals. Sequenced by immunoSEQ multiplex PCR; TCRdb stores in-frame clones only, minus some. This table holds fewer than 2.5 million clones, 93% found once. Sequenced material: naive CD4+ T cells from PBMCs. Described subset: CD45RA+ positively selected. The source of these receptors is a man between 18 and 35 years old in good health. Some clones in this sample may be carry-over from other donors' samples.

The chain carries TRBV27 and TRBJ1-1, with D possibly TRBD1 on 5 matching bases. Germline V CDR1 and CDR2: MNHEY, SMNVEV (reference sequence). The CDR3 length is 16 residues. V shed 5 bases and J shed 4 bases, with 20 bases lying between them. CDR3 nucleotide sequence: TGTGCCAGCAGTCCAGGGACCGCGACGAGGAGCACTGAAGCTTTCTTT. Its protein product is CASSPGTATRSTEAFF.

This chain uses TRBV6-5 with TRBJ2-7; possible D gene TRBD1, 7 bases. The CDR3 is 15 amino acids. Trimming stripped 2 bases from V and 4 bases from J, with 15 bases between. The germline V gene has CDR1 MNHEY and CDR2 SVGAGI. The CDR3 bases are TGTGCCAGCAGTTACCACCCCCAGGGGGGATACGAGCAGTACTTC. Translation gives CASSYHPQGGYEQYF.

CDR3 region: CASKVFSGVKTYEQYF. CDR3 DNA sequence: TGCGCCAGCAAGGTCTTCTCGGGAGTGAAGACCTACGAGCAGTACTTC. This rearrangement joins TRBV5-1 to TRBJ2-7, with a possible D match to TRBD2 (6 bases). Between the trimmed V and J ends, which lost 6 bases and 2 bases, there was a span of 21 bases. The CDR3 is made up of 16 amino acids. The germline V gene has CDR1 SGHRS and CDR2 YFSETQ.

The rearrangement links TRBV9 to TRBJ2-1, with D possibly TRBD1 on 6 matching bases. The V end lost 2 bases, the J end lost 12 bases, and 12 bases lay between the germline ends. Germline V lookup: CDR1 SGDLS, CDR2 YYNGEE. This CDR3 is built from 12 residues. CDR3 protein: CASSVIGTPQFF. DNA for the CDR3: TGTGCCAGCAGCGTTATCGGGACACCGCAGTTCTTC.

This chain uses TRBV28 with TRBJ1-2, with 7 bases fitting TRBD1. Germline trimming cut 5 bases from V and 6 bases from J; bases unmatched to any gene: 6. CDR3 size: 13 residues. Germline CDR1 is MDHEN and CDR2 is SYDVKM. The CDR3 sequence is CASSPDRVNGYTF. The CDR3 nucleotides read TGTGCCAGCAGTCCAGACAGGGTTAATGGCTACACCTTC.

This clone was detected once. The V gene is TRBV7-2, the J gene TRBJ1-4; TRBD1 matches 7 bases. Germline-derived CDR1 and CDR2 are SGHTA and FQGNSA. CDR3 length: 15 residues. V gave up 6 bases and J gave up 0 bases; unmatched junction bases: 4. CDR3 protein: CASRPGQATNEKLFF. CDR3 bases: TGTGCCAGCAGGCCAGGACAGGCAACTAATGAAAAACTGTTTTTT.

This chain joins TRBV9 and TRBJ2-1, with TRBD2 identical over 14 bases. Germline CDR1 is SGDLS and CDR2 is YYNGEE. CDR3 length equals 17 residues. V shed 4 bases and J 3 bases; nucleotides not matched to a gene: 6. CDR3 residues: CASSSAGTSGGYNEQFF. In DNA, the CDR3 is TGTGCCAGCAGCTCAGCCGGGACTAGCGGGGGCTACAATGAGCAGTTCTTC. The full variable domain, completed using reference TRBV9 and TRBJ2-1, is DSGVTQTPKHLITATGQRVTLRCSPRSGDLSVYWYQQSLDQGLQFLIQYYNGEERAKGNILERFSAQQFPDLHSELNLSSLELGDSALYFCASSSAGTSGGYNEQFFGPGTRLTVL.

The V call is TRBV19, the J call TRBJ2-1; 7 bases agree with TRBD2. V shed 9 bases, J shed 0 bases, and the junction held 5 bases outside the gene matches. Germline CDR1 reads LNHDA; CDR2 reads SQIVND (reference sequence). This CDR3 is 14 amino acids long. The CDR3 here is CASKRGVSYNEQFF. CDR3 nucleotide sequence: TGTGCCAGCAAACGGGGGGTCTCCTACAATGAGCAGTTCTTC.

In its sample, this clone was seen once. The chain recombines TRBV7-3 with TRBJ2-1; TRBD2 matches 8 bases. The V and J ends lost 4 bases and 0 bases, in that order; junction bases with no gene match: 5. The CDR3 sequence is 16 residues long. CDR1 is SGHTA and CDR2 is FQGTGA in the germline V gene. The CDR3, as DNA: TGTGCCAGCAGCTCTTCCGGGACTAGCTCCTACAATGAGCAGTTCTTC. Protein product: CASSSSGTSSYNEQFF.

The V and J genes are TRBV5-5 and TRBJ2-1, with no clear D. This CDR3 region has 13 residues. V gave up 7 bases and J gave up 0 bases, with 8 bases separating them. Germline lookup yields CDR1 SGHKS and CDR2 YYEKEE (reference sequence). The CDR3 bases are TGTGCCAGCTATCCTAACTCCTACAATGAGCAGTTCTTC. It specifies CASYPNSYNEQFF.

V is TRBV4-1 and J is TRBJ2-1, with TRBD2 matching 8 bases. The CDR3 loop spans 16 amino acids. Germline CDR1 and CDR2: MGHRA and YSYEKL. V trimming: 6 bases; J trimming: 1 base; junction bases outside the gene matches: 8. The CDR3 DNA reads as TGCGCCAGCAGGGCTCCCGGGAGGGAATCCTACAATGAGCAGTTCTTC. The encoded protein is CASRAPGRESYNEQFF.

The chain employs TRBV5-1 and TRBJ2-3; 10 positions match TRBD1. V lost 1 base, J lost 1 base, and 3 bases stayed unmatched. The V gene's germline CDR1 is SGHRS and CDR2 YFSETQ. The CDR3 spans 16 residues. CDR3 DNA: TGCGCCAGCAGCTTGAGAGACAGGGGGCGCACAGATACGCAGTATTTT. This codes for CASSLRDRGRTDTQYF.

This clone showed up just once. The chain has TRBV5-4 and TRBJ1-2, with 8 positions matching TRBD1. CDR1 and CDR2 (germline): SGHNT, YYREEE (reference sequence). The junction had 4 bases not matched to a gene; V was cut back by 0 bases and J by 0 bases. This CDR3 comprises 16 residues. CDR3 in DNA: TGTGCCAGCAGCTTGGTGGGGACAGGTTCTAACTATGGCTACACCTTC. This gives the protein CASSLVGTGSNYGYTF.

V gene TRBV5-6 combines with J gene TRBJ2-5; 8 bases map to TRBD1. There are 14 residues in the CDR3. V was pared by 4 bases and J by 4 bases, with 6 bases of the junction left unmatched. Germline V gene data show CDR1 as SGHDT and CDR2 as YYEEEE. DNA of the CDR3: TGTGCCAGCAGCCGTAGACAGGGGCGAGAGACCCAGTACTTC. Translation gives CASSRRQGRETQYF.

To note about this clone: The sample holds other DNA sequences that translate to the same CDR3. The chain employs TRBV30 and TRBJ1-3; D is unresolved. CDR1 and CDR2 from the germline V gene are GTSNPN and SVGIG (reference sequence). The V and J ends lost 4 bases and 7 bases respectively, with 8 bases between them. This CDR3 is built from 11 residues. CDR3 nucleotide sequence: TGTGCCTGGACAGGAGGCAACACCATATATTTT. It is translated as CAWTGGNTIYF.

The genes are TRBV9 and TRBJ2-5; 9 positions agree with TRBD2. From germline, CDR1 is SGDLS and CDR2 YYNGEE. The J segment lost 4 bases and the V segment lost 0 bases, leaving 10 bases of the junction unmatched. The CDR3 totals 17 residues. The CDR3 is CASSVAASGIGVETQYF. CDR3 DNA: TGTGCCAGCAGCGTAGCTGCTAGCGGGATAGGGGTAGAGACCCAGTACTTC.

Points on this clone: Other DNA sequences in this sample translate to the same CDR3. The V and J genes are TRBV5-1 and TRBJ2-2; D unresolved. Germline lookup yields CDR1 SGHRS and CDR2 YFSETQ. The CDR3 runs to 13 residues. V was clipped by 4 bases and J by 0 bases, with 4 bases between them. The CDR3 nucleotides are TGCGCCAGCAGCCTCCCGAACACCGGGGAGCTGTTTTTT. Protein product: CASSLPNTGELFF.

The chain carries TRBV7-2 and TRBJ2-3; 7 bases line up with TRBD2. This CDR3 is 14 amino acids long. Germline V gives CDR1 SGHTA, CDR2 FQGNSA. Losses at the gene ends were 11 bases for V and 2 bases for J; bases not matched to a gene: 10. The CDR3 loop is CAVRTSENTDTQYF. The CDR3, as DNA: TGTGCCGTCCGAACTAGCGAGAACACAGATACGCAGTATTTT.

In DNA form, the CDR3 reads TGTGCCAGCAGTTTACGGGCGGGAGGGGGTTACGAGCAGTACTTC. It yields the protein CASSLRAGGGYEQYF. The gene calls are TRBV27 and TRBJ2-7, with 9 bases lining up with TRBD2. This CDR3 is built from 15 residues. Looked up from germline, CDR1 is MNHEY and CDR2 is SMNVEV (reference sequence). Trimming cost V 2 bases and J 4 bases; bases outside gene matches: 6.

V is TRBV7-9 and J is TRBJ1-1; TRBD1 matches 7 bases. The J segment lost 0 bases and the V segment lost 5 bases, leaving 6 bases of the junction unmatched. Germline V gives CDR1 SEHNR, CDR2 FQNEAQ (reference sequence). This CDR3 contains 15 residues. For the CDR3, the DNA is TGTGCCAGCAGCCCGGGACAGCACATGAACACTGAAGCTTTCTTT. It is translated as CASSPGQHMNTEAFF.

On this clone: In the same sample, other DNA sequences code for this CDR3. V usage is TRBV7-9 and J usage is TRBJ2-1, with D possibly being TRBD2 (6 bases). This CDR3 is 13 amino acids long. From germline, CDR1 is SEHNR and CDR2 FQNEAQ (reference sequence). The V and J ends lost 0 bases and 9 bases respectively, with 9 bases between them. The CDR3 sequence is CASSLAGGFEQFF. The CDR3 DNA reads as TGTGCCAGCAGCTTAGCGGGAGGTTTTGAGCAGTTCTTC.

The CDR3 sequence is CASGVDYVETPSGANVLTF. The CDR3 nucleotides are TGTGCCAGCGGGGTGGATTACGTGGAGACACCCTCTGGGGCCAACGTCCTGACTTTC. The V gene is TRBV28, the J gene TRBJ2-6; no firm D call. The germline V gene encodes CDR1 MDHEN and CDR2 SYDVKM. The V gene lost 8 bases and the J gene lost 0 bases, with 23 bases spanning the gap. The CDR3 covers 19 residues. Together with reference TRBV28 and TRBJ2-6, the CDR3 gives the full variable domain: DVKVTQSSRYLVKRTGEKVFLECVQDMDHENMFWYRQDPGLGLRLIYFSYDVKMKEKGDIPEGYSVSREKKERFSLILESASTNQTSMYLCASGVDYVETPSGANVLTFGAGSRLTVL.

V usage is TRBV2 and J usage is TRBJ2-1, with TRBD2 matching over 13 bases. The CDR3 loop spans 15 amino acids. From germline, CDR1 is SNHLY and CDR2 FYNNEI. With V trimmed by 7 bases and J by 7 bases, 7 bases remained unmatched. CDR3 protein: CASTILAGGPNEQFF. Written as DNA, the CDR3 is TGTGCCAGCACTATACTAGCGGGAGGGCCTAATGAGCAGTTCTTC.

The chain links TRBV19 to TRBJ1-5; a possible D gene is TRBD1 (6 bases). Germline V CDR1 and CDR2: LNHDA, SQIVND (reference sequence). The CDR3 contains 17 residues. V shed 3 bases and J shed 9 bases, with 24 bases lying between them. CDR3 DNA sequence: TGTGCCAGTAGTATGTACGGGGGGGCCGGGACAAATTGGCCCCAGCATTTT. This encodes CASSMYGGAGTNWPQHF. Complete variable domain (other parts from reference TRBV19 and TRBJ1-5): DGGITQSPKYLFRKEGQNVTLSCEQNLNHDAMYWYRQDPGQGLRLIYYSQIVNDFQKGDIAEGYSVSREKKESFPLTVTSAQKNPTAFYLCASSMYGGAGTNWPQHFGDGTRLSIL.

This clone has only one observation. This rearrangement joins TRBV9 to TRBJ1-3; D not resolved. With 3 bases removed from V and 7 bases from J, the gap between germline ends came to 20 bases. The CDR3 loop spans 16 amino acids. Germline V lookup: CDR1 SGDLS, CDR2 YYNGEE. The DNA of the CDR3 is TGTGCCAGCAGCGCTGAATACACGAGCGGAGGTAACACCATATATTTT. Protein: CASSAEYTSGGNTIYF.

This clone has a single count. This sequence joins TRBV6-1 and TRBJ1-1, with D unresolved. Germline V lookup: CDR1 MNHNS, CDR2 SASEGT. The CDR3 loop spans 14 amino acids. Trimming left V 2 bases short and J 3 bases short, with 10 bases between. The CDR3 sequence: CASSESGRYTEAFF. CDR3 sequence (DNA): TGTGCCAGCAGTGAAAGTGGCCGATACACTGAAGCTTTCTTT.

The V and J genes are TRBV28 and TRBJ1-3; 10 positions agree with TRBD1. This CDR3 spans 16 amino acids. Germline V gives CDR1 MDHEN, CDR2 SYDVKM. V was clipped by 5 bases and J by 3 bases; unmatched bases: 7. In nucleotides, the CDR3 is TGTGCCAGCAGTCCCCCGGACAGGGGGGGTGGAAACACCATATATTTT. It is translated as CASSPPDRGGGNTIYF.